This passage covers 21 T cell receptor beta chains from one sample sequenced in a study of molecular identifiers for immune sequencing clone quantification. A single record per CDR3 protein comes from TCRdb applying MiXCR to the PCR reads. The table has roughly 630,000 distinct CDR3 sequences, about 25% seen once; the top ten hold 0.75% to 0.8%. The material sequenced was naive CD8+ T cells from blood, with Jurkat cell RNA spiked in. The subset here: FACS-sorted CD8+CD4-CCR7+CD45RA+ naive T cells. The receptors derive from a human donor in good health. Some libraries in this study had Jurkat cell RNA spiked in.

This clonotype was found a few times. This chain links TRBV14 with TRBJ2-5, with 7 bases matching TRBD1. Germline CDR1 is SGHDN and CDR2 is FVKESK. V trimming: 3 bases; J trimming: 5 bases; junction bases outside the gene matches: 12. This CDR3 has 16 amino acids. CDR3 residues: CASSHGWSRGLETQYF. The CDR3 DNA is TGTGCCAGCAGCCATGGATGGTCGAGGGGGCTGGAGACCCAGTACTTC.

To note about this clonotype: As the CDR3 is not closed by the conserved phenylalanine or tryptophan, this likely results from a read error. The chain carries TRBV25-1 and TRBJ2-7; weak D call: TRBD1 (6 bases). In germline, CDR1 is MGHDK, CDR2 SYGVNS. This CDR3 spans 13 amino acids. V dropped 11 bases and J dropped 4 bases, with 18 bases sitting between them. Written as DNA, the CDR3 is TGTGCCGTCGGGACAACCCTCGGATACGAGCAGTACTTA. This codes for CAVGTTLGYEQYL.

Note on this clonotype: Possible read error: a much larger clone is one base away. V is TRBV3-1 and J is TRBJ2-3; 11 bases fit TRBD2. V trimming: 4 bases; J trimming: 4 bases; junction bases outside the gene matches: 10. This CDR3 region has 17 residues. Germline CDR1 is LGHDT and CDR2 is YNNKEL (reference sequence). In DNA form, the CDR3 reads TGTGCCAGCAGCCTAGTGCTAGCGGGAGGCTACGCAGATACGCAGTATTTT. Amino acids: CASSLVLAGGYADTQYF.

CDR3 sequence reads: CASSSSGAGGYSNQPQHF. CDR3 coding DNA: TGTGCCAGCAGTTCCTCGGGGGCAGGGGGGTATAGCAATCAGCCCCAGCATTTT. The genes are TRBV28 and TRBJ1-5; TRBD1 aligns across 7 bases. CDR1 and CDR2 (germline): MDHEN, SYDVKM. J lost 0 bases, V lost 4 bases, and 12 bases had no gene match. The CDR3 totals 18 residues.

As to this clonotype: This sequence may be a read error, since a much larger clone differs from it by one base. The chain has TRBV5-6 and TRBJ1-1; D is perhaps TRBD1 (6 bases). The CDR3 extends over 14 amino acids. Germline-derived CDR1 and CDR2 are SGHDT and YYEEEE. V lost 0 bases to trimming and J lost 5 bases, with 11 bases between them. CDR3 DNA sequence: TGTGCCAGCAGCTTGGTCCCAGGGACAACTGAAGCTTTCTTT. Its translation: CASSLVPGTTEAFF. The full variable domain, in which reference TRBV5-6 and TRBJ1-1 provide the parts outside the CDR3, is DAGVTQSPTHLIKTRGQQVTLRCSPKSGHDTVSWYQQALGQGPQFIFQYYEEEERQRGNFPDRFSGHQFPNYSSELNVNALLLGDSALYLCASSLVPGTTEAFFGQGTRLTVV.

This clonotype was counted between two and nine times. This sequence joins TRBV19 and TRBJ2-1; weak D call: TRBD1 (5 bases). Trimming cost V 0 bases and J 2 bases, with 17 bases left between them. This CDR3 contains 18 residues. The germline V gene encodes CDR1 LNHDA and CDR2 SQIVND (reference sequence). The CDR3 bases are TGTGCCAGTAGTATAGATCAAGACGACAGAGACACCTACAATGAGCAGTTCTTC. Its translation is CASSIDQDDRDTYNEQFF.

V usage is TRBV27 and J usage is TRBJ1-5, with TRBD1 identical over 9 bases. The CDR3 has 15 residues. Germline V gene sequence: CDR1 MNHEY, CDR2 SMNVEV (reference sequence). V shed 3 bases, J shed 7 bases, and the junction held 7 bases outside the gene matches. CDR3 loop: CASSFGTGIGQPQHF. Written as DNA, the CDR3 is TGTGCCAGCAGTTTCGGGACAGGGATTGGGCAGCCCCAGCATTTT.

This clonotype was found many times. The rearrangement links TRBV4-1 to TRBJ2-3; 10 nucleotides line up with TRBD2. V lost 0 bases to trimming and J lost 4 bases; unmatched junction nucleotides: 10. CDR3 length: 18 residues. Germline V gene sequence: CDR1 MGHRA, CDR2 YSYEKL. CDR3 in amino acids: CASSQEMGLAIDPDTQYF. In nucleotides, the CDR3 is TGCGCCAGCAGCCAAGAGATGGGACTAGCGATAGACCCAGATACGCAGTATTTT.

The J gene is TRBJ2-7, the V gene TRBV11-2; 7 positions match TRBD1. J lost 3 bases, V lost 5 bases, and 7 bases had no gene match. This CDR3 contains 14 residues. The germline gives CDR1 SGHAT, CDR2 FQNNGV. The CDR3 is CASSTWDRNYEQYF. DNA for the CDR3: TGTGCCAGCAGCACCTGGGACAGAAACTACGAGCAGTACTTC.

The DNA for the CDR3 is TGTGCCAGCAGTTCCGGACTAGCGGGGGGGAAAACCCAGTATTTT. Translating gives CASSSGLAGGKTQYF. The chain uses TRBV27 and TRBJ2-3; TRBD2 aligns across 15 bases. The CDR3 consists of 15 residues. V shed 4 bases, J shed 12 bases, and the junction held 8 bases outside the gene matches. CDR1 MNHEY and CDR2 SMNVEV come from the germline V gene (reference sequence).

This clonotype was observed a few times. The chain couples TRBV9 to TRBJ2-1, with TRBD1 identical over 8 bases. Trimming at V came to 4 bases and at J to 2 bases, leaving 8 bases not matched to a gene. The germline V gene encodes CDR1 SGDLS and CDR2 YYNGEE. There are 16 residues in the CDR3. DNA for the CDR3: TGTGCCAGCAGCCACGCCCGACAGGGGCCCTACAATGAGCAGTTCTTC. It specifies CASSHARQGPYNEQFF.

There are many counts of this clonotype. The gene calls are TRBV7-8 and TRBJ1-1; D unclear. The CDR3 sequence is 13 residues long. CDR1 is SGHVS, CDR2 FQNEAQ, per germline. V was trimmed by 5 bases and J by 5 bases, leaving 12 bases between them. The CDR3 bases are TGTGCCAGCAGCCCTGGACGGAAGACTGAAGCTTTCTTT. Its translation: CASSPGRKTEAFF.

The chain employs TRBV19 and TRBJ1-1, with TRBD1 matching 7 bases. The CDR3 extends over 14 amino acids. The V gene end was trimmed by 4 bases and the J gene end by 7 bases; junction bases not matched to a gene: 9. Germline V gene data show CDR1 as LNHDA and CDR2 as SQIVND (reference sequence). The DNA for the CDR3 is TGTGCCAGTAGTACAAATACAGGGGTTATTGAAGCTTTCTTT. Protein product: CASSTNTGVIEAFF. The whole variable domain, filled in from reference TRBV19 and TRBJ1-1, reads DGGITQSPKYLFRKEGQNVTLSCEQNLNHDAMYWYRQDPGQGLRLIYYSQIVNDFQKGDIAEGYSVSREKKESFPLTVTSAQKNPTAFYLCASSTNTGVIEAFFGQGTRLTVV.

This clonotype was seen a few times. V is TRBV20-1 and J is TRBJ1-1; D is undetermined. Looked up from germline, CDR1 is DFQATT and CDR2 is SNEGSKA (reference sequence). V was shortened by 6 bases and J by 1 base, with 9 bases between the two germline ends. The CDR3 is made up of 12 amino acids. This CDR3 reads CSAKTWNTEAFF. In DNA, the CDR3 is TGCAGTGCCAAGACATGGAACACTGAAGCTTTCTTT.

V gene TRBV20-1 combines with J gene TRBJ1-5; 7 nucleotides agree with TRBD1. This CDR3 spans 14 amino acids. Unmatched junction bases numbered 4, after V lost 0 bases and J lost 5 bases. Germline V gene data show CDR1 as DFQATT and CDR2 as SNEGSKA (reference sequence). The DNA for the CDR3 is TGCAGTGCTAGAGAGGGACAGATAGATCAGCCCCAGCATTTT. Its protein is CSAREGQIDQPQHF.

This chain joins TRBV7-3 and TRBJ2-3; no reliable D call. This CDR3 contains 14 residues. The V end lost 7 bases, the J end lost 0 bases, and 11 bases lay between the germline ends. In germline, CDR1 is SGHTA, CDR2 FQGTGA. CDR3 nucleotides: TGTGCCAGCAACCCCTTCCAGAGCACAGATACGCAGTATTTT. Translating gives CASNPFQSTDTQYF.

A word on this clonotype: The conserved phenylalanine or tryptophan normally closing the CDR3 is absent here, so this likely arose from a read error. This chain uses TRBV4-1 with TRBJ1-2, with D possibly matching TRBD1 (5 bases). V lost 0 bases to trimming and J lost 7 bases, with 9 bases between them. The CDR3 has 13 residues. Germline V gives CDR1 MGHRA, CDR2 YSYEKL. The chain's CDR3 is CASSQDPGTGYTL. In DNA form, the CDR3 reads TGCGCCAGCAGCCAAGATCCAGGGACTGGCTACACCCTC.

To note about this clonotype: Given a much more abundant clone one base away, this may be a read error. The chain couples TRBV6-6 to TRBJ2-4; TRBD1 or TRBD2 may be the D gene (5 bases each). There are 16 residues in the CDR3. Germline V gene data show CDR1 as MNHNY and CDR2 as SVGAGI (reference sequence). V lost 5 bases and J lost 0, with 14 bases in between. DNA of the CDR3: TGTGCCAGCAGTACATCGGGGCAGGCAGCCAAAAACATTCAGTACTTC. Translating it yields CASSTSGQAAKNIQYF.

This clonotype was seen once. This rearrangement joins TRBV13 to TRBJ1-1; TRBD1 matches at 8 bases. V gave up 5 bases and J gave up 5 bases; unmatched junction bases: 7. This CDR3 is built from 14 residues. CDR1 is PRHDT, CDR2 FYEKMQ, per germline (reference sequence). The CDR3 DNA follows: TGTGCCAGCAGCCCGGGACAGGCGTTGACTGAAGCTTTCTTT. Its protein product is CASSPGQALTEAFF.

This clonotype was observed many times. This CDR3 reads CASSPQGSWYSNQPQHF. The CDR3 DNA sequence: TGTGCCAGCAGTCCCCAGGGGAGCTGGTATAGCAATCAGCCCCAGCATTTT. The V gene is TRBV28, the J gene TRBJ1-5, with a tentative D call TRBD1 (6 bases). The V gene's germline CDR1 is MDHEN and CDR2 SYDVKM. This CDR3 has 17 residues. Trimming left V 5 bases short and J 0 bases short, with 17 bases between.

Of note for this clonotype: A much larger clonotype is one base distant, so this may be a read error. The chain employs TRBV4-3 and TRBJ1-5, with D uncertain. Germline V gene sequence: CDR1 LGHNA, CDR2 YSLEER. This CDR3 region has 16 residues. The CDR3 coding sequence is TGCGCCCGCAGCCAAGAGTTTTGGGCCTTCAATCAGCCCCAGCATTTT. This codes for CARSQEFWAFNQPQHF.